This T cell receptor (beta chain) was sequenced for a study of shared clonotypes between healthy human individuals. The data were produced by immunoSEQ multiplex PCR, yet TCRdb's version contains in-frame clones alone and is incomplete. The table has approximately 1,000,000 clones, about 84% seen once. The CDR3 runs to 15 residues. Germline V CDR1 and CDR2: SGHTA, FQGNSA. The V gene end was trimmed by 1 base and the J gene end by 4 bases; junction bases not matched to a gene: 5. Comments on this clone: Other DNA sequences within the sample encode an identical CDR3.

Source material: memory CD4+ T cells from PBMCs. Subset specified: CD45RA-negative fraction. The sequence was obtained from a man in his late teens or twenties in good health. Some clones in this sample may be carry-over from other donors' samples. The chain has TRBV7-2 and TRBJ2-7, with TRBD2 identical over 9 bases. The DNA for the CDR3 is TGTGCCAGCAGCTTAGGTAGCGGGAGTACTTACGAGCAGTACTTC. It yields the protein CASSLGSGSTYEQYF. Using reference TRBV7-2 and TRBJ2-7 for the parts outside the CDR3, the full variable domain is GAGVSQSPSNKVTEKGKDVELRCDPISGHTALYWYRQSLGQGLEFLIYFQGNSAPDKSGLPSDRFSAERTGGSVSTLTIQRTQQEDSAVYLCASSLGSGSTYEQYFGPGTRLTVT.